This T cell receptor (beta chain) came from a study of T-cell memory formation after mild COVID-19. Study context: Clusters of TCRs were largely donor specific.

This clonotype has just a few counts. The antigen remains undetermined. The CDR3 runs 14 residues. V was clipped by 2 bases and J by 5 bases, with 11 bases between them. Germline values: CDR1 SGHAT, CDR2 FQNNGV. Each CDR3 protein is one row after TCRdb ran MiXCR on the 5' RACE reads. The table has about 170,000 distinct CDR3 sequences, roughly 13% seen once. Points from the study as a whole: Contracting CD4+ clones sat mainly in CM and EM; CD8+ in EMRA.

Sequenced input: PBMCs or a T cell subset sorted from them (not recorded which). The sequence was obtained from a man younger than 35 who had mild COVID-19 (a few samples of this study predate the infection). Cell type and time point are not known. The rearrangement joins TRBV11-2 to TRBJ2-3; D gene uncertain. The CDR3 DNA sequence: TGTGCCAGCAGCTTAACGTCCTCGGGAGATACGCAGTATTTT. This codes for CASSLTSSGDTQYF.